Below are 10 T cell receptor beta chains sequenced from a single sample in a study of lymphopenia after photon versus proton radiotherapy. Produced via immunoSEQ multiplex PCR; TCRdb's table is partial and in-frame only. The table lists approximately 22,000 clones, roughly 85% of them singletons. The material was peripheral blood, obtained from a patient treated with proton-based radiotherapy. The receptors derive from a woman aged 65 to 85 with pancreatic cancer.

This clone was counted only a few times. The chain recombines TRBV28 with TRBJ1-2, with TRBD1 matching 9 bases. The CDR3 spans 14 residues. V lost 6 bases, J lost 4 bases, and 6 bases stayed unmatched. Germline V lookup: CDR1 MDHEN, CDR2 SYDVKM. The CDR3 spells CASRTGQGAYGYTF. CDR3 coding DNA: TGTGCCAGCAGGACGGGACAGGGTGCCTATGGCTACACCTTC.

V and J are TRBV19 and TRBJ1-5, with D possibly TRBD1 on 5 matching bases. V lost 3 bases to trimming and J lost 4 bases, with 13 bases between them. The CDR3 is 15 residues long. Germline-derived CDR1 and CDR2 are LNHDA and SQIVND (reference sequence). The CDR3 bases are TGTGCCAGTAGTATCCCTCAAGGGGTTAATCAGCCCCAGCATTTT. Residues: CASSIPQGVNQPQHF.

The chain joins TRBV7-2 to TRBJ1-1; D unclear. The CDR3 is made up of 13 amino acids. The V gene's germline CDR1 is SGHTA and CDR2 FQGNSA. Trimming removed 3 bases at V and 1 base at J, with 6 bases between. The CDR3 DNA reads TGTGCCAGCAGCTTGCTCCGGAACACTGAAGCTTTCTTT. This translates into CASSLLRNTEAFF.

V and J are TRBV7-2 and TRBJ2-3, with 9 bases that match TRBD2. V lost 3 bases and J lost 8; bases outside the gene matches: 12. The CDR3 sequence is 16 residues long. Germline CDR1 reads SGHTA; CDR2 reads FQGNSA. The CDR3 coding sequence is TGTGCCAGCAGCTTGCAAACGGGACTAGCCTCGGGTACGCAGTATTTT. Protein sequence: CASSLQTGLASGTQYF.

The V call is TRBV4-2, the J call TRBJ1-6, with 9 bases identical to TRBD1. Losses at the gene ends were 1 base for V and 5 bases for J; bases not matched to a gene: 12. Germline lookup yields CDR1 LGHNA and CDR2 YNFKEQ. The CDR3 has 19 amino acids. The CDR3 is CASSQAFGQGIFNNSPLHF. The DNA for the CDR3 is TGTGCCAGCAGCCAAGCGTTCGGACAGGGGATCTTCAATAATTCACCCCTCCACTTT.

The chain recombines TRBV5-4 with TRBJ2-1; 15 nucleotides line up with TRBD2. After removal of 4 bases from V and 10 bases from J, the junction contained 6 bases not matched to a gene. The CDR3 is 15 residues long. Germline V gene data show CDR1 as SGHNT and CDR2 as YYREEE (reference sequence). Here the CDR3 DNA reads TGTGCCAGCAGCCTGGGACTAGCGGGAGGTAACGAGCAGTTCTTC. Translating gives CASSLGLAGGNEQFF.

The chain has TRBV11-2 and TRBJ2-5, with 7 bases identical to TRBD2. Germline CDR1 reads SGHAT; CDR2 reads FQNNGV. CDR3 size: 15 residues. The trim removed 4 bases at V and 5 bases at J, leaving 10 bases unmatched. CDR3 sequence reads: CASSYRGRVGETQYF. DNA for the CDR3: TGTGCCAGCAGCTATCGCGGGAGAGTGGGGGAGACCCAGTACTTC. Drawing the rest from reference TRBV11-2 and TRBJ2-5, the complete variable domain is EAGVAQSPRYKIIEKRQSVAFWCNPISGHATLYWYQQILGQGPKLLIQFQNNGVVDDSQLPKDRFSAERLKGVDSTLKIQPAKLEDSAVYLCASSYRGRVGETQYFGPGTRLLVL.

This clone was observed a handful of times. This chain links TRBV5-1 with TRBJ2-7, with 9 bases aligning to TRBD2. The germline gives CDR1 SGHRS, CDR2 YFSETQ. Trimming cost V 0 bases and J 6 bases; bases outside gene matches: 10. The CDR3 length is 16 residues. The chain's CDR3 is CASSLVTSGPWGEQYF. The CDR3, as DNA: TGCGCCAGCAGCTTGGTTACTAGCGGGCCTTGGGGCGAGCAGTACTTC.

The chain is built from TRBV2 and TRBJ2-3, with 16 bases fitting TRBD2. V shed 5 bases, J shed 9 bases, and the junction held 14 bases outside the gene matches. Germline V CDR1 and CDR2: SNHLY, FYNNEI. The CDR3 totals 18 residues. CDR3 region: CASSPRGSPGLAGGTQYF. Here the CDR3 DNA reads TGTGCCAGCAGTCCCCGGGGTTCACCGGGACTAGCGGGAGGGACGCAGTATTTT.

J is TRBJ2-7 and V is TRBV7-3; tentative D call: TRBD2 (5 bases). In germline, CDR1 is SGHTA, CDR2 FQGTGA. The V end lost 3 bases, the J end lost 7 bases, and 16 bases lay between the germline ends. The CDR3 runs 14 residues. In DNA, the CDR3 is TGTGCCAGCAGCTTGGACTTCGCACCCCCGGAGCAGTACTTC. It is translated as CASSLDFAPPEQYF.